These T cell receptor beta chains were read from a single sample in a study of blood T cell repertoires in COVID-19. Assay used: immunoSEQ multiplex PCR; TCRdb lists only in-frame clones, some missing. Counted here are roughly 300,000 clones, more than 75% occurring once; the ten biggest clones make up about 5.4%. The specimen was PBMCs or T cells enriched from blood (not recorded which). These receptors were obtained from a woman in her twenties or thirties who had recovered from COVID-19. CDR3s include the opening cysteine and the closing phenylalanine or tryptophan. The D gene is left open where the match is weak. The size of a clone is reported for some rows only, either as once, few or many, or as a class for expanded clones.

v_gene,j_gene,abundance,d_gene,CDR3nt,CDR3aa
TRBV10-1,TRBJ1-1,.,.,TGCGCCAGCAGTGCGGTTCCCGGGGGTAAGACTGAAGCTTTCTTT,CASSAVPGGKTEAFF
TRBV6-6,TRBJ1-1,.,TRBD1,TGTGCCAGCAGTACAGGGGTTGGGGCTTTCTTT,CASSTGVGAFF
TRBV19,TRBJ1-2,.,TRBD1,TGTGCCAGTAGTGAAACCGGGACAGAGAACGGCTACACCTTC,CASSETGTENGYTF
TRBV5-4,TRBJ1-2,.,.,TGTGCCAGCAGCTCCGGTTGGGGCTACACCTTC,CASSSGWGYTF
TRBV2,TRBJ2-7,.,.,TGTGCCAGCAGTGAGTTGGGGCCCTACGAGCAGTACTTC,CASSELGPYEQYF
TRBV27,TRBJ1-1,.,.,TGTGCCAGCAGTCGACCAGGGCAGGTGAACACTGAAGCTTTCTTT,CASSRPGQVNTEAFF
TRBV7-3,TRBJ2-1,.,.,TGTGCCAGCAGCCCGGCAAGTGGAGTTGGCAATGAGCAGTTCTTC,CASSPASGVGNEQFF
TRBV7-2,TRBJ2-3,.,.,TGTGCCAGCAGCTTAGTCACACCCAACAGGTATCTAAGAGATACGCAGTATTTT,CASSLVTPNRYLRDTQYF
TRBV6-6,TRBJ1-2,.,TRBD1,TGTGCCAGCAGTCCGCCGGGACAGGGGAAGAATGGCTACACCTTC,CASSPPGQGKNGYTF
TRBV19,TRBJ2-7,.,.,TGTGCCAGTAGTTCCGGGACAATGACCTACGAGCAGTACTTC,CASSSGTMTYEQYF
TRBV6-2/TRBV6-3,TRBJ2-7,.,.,TGTGCCAGCAGTTACCCCTGGGGCCACTCCACCACCGAGCAGTACTTC,CASSYPWGHSTTEQYF
TRBV6-5,TRBJ2-7,.,.,TGTGCCAGCAGTTACTCGAAAAGGGGTTGGTACGAGCAGTACTTC,CASSYSKRGWYEQYF
TRBV2,TRBJ1-2,.,TRBD1,TGTGCCAGCAGTACACAGGGGGAGGGTCATGGCTACACCTTC,CASSTQGEGHGYTF
TRBV30,TRBJ1-2,.,.,TGTGCCTGGGGGGCGGGGCCTGATCTTGGCTACACCTTC,CAWGAGPDLGYTF
TRBV19,TRBJ2-3,.,.,TGTGCCAGTCGGGAAAGGGGGGGCAAGGGGGCAGATACGCAGTATTTT,CASRERGGKGADTQYF
TRBV5-6,TRBJ1-3,.,.,TGTGCCAGCAGCTTAGGTGACAGCTTATCTGGAAACACCATATATTTT,CASSLGDSLSGNTIYF
TRBV5-4,TRBJ2-7,.,.,TGTGCCAGCAGCTTGGGGGTTAACCTAGTTCCCTACGAGCAGTACTTC,CASSLGVNLVPYEQYF
TRBV28,TRBJ1-5,.,.,TGTGCCAGCAGTTTCGGCAGTCACTACTCCAATCAGCCCCAGCATTTT,CASSFGSHYSNQPQHF
TRBV2,TRBJ2-5,once,.,TGTGCCAGCAGGGGACTCCAAGAGACCCAGTACTTC,CASRGLQETQYF
TRBV7-9,TRBJ2-3,.,TRBD2,TGTGCCAGCAGCTTAGGCCCAGCGGGGGGCGTCACAGATACGCAGTATTTT,CASSLGPAGGVTDTQYF
TRBV5-1,TRBJ2-1,.,TRBD2,TGCGCCAGCAGCTTAACAAGACCCGGACTAGCACCCTACAATGAGCAGTTCTTC,CASSLTRPGLAPYNEQFF
TRBV27,TRBJ2-2,.,TRBD2,TGTGCCAGCAGTTTGGGGGGGGCCGGGGAGCTGTTTTTT,CASSLGGAGELFF
TRBV7-2,TRBJ2-7,.,.,TGTGCCAGCAGGTTAACAGGCCAACCAACTTACGAGCAGTACTTC,CASRLTGQPTYEQYF
TRBV18,TRBJ1-2,.,TRBD1,TGTGCCAGCTCTCCCCTGGGGGACAGACATGATGGCTACACCTTC,CASSPLGDRHDGYTF
TRBV4-3,TRBJ1-6,.,TRBD1,TGCGCCAGCAGCCGAGGGACAGGGAAGAATTCACCCCTCCACTTT,CASSRGTGKNSPLHF
TRBV4-3,TRBJ2-1,once,.,TGCGCCAGCAGCTACAGGCCAAACAACTACAATGAGCAGTTCTTC,CASSYRPNNYNEQFF